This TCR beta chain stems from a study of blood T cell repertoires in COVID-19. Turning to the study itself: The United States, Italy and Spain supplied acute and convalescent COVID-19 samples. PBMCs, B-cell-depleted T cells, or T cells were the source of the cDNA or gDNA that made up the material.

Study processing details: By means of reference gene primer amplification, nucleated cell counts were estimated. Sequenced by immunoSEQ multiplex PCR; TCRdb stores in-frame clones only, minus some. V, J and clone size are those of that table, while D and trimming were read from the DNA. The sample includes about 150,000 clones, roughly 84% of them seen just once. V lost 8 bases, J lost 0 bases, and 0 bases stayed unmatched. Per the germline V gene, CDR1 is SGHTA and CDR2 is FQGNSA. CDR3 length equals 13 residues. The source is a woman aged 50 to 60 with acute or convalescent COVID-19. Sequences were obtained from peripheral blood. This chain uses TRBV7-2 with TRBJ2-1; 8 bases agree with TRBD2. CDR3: CASRGGSYNEQFF. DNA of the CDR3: TGTGCCAGCCGGGGGGGCTCCTACAATGAGCAGTTCTTC.